This T cell receptor (beta chain) emerged from a study of shared clonotypes between healthy human individuals. The germline CDR1 and CDR2 sequences are SGHAT and FQNNGV. The CDR3 is 15 residues long. Trimming took 4 bases from V and 5 from J; bases not matched to a gene: 8. Deep level was the assay's run setting. Using immunoSEQ multiplex PCR, the repertoire was profiled, and TCRdb retains in-frame clones only, with some absent. The sample shows 950,000 to 1,300,000 clones, 60% to 80% of them seen only once. Notes on this clone: The antigen remains unidentified.

Findings and limits, study-wide: Naive CD4 clonotypes were shared across a handful of donors at 4.5% to 6%. Memory subsets generally showed smaller estimated richness than naive subsets did.

The source is a man younger than 35 in good health. What was sequenced was memory CD4+ T cells sorted from blood. This sample's subset: CD45RA-negative fraction. This chain connects TRBV11-2 to TRBJ2-5; 9 nucleotides align to TRBD1. CDR3 amino acids: CASSSITGGAETQYF. DNA for the CDR3: TGTGCCAGCAGCTCAATTACAGGGGGCGCGGAGACCCAGTACTTC.